This T cell receptor beta chain was captured by sequencing in a study of blood T cell repertoires in COVID-19. Study-level information: In each case, the material was cDNA or gDNA derived from T cells, B-cell-depleted T cells, or PBMCs.

The CDR3 contains 14 residues. Germline CDR1 and CDR2: SGHTA and FQGNSA. Trimming took 2 bases from V and 4 from J, leaving 9 bases between them. How the authors handled the data: Nucleated cell number was recorded as an estimate derived from reference gene primer amplification. TCRdb's copy holds only in-frame clones and misses some; the assay was immunoSEQ multiplex PCR. V, J and clone size were drawn from that table, and D and trimming were deduced from the DNA. The data contain 240,000 or so clones, around four fifths of them singletons. The rearrangement joins TRBV7-2 to TRBJ2-1; possibly TRBD1 for D (6 bases). The clonotype was recovered from an older woman with active or convalescent COVID-19. The specimen sequenced was peripheral blood. DNA of the CDR3: TGTGCCAGCAGCTTAAACCAGGGGTACAATGAGCAGTTCTTC. Its protein product is CASSLNQGYNEQFF.